This T cell receptor (beta chain) was identified in a study of blood T cell repertoires in COVID-19. Overall study context: Samples representing acute and convalescent COVID-19 were sourced from the United States, Italy and Spain.

Germline CDR1 is MNHEY and CDR2 is SMNVEV (reference sequence). The V segment lost 2 bases and the J segment 2 bases; nucleotides outside the gene matches: 1. CDR3 length equals 15 residues. Living in about 25 US areas, the participants were between about 18 and 100 years of age. Each participant's cohort was designated according to participant-reported clinical history. Original methodology: Estimated nucleated cell counts came from reference gene primer amplification. Assay: immunoSEQ multiplex PCR; the TCRdb copy retains only in-frame clones and omits some. From that table come the V and J calls and clone size; the DNA was used to work out D and trimming. The sample includes about 180,000 clones, roughly 83% seen only once; the top ten take more than 7.5%.

Source material: PBMCs or T cells enriched from blood (not recorded which). V gene TRBV27 combines with J gene TRBJ2-1, with 9 positions matching TRBD1. This clonotype originated in a woman aged 25 to 39 who had recovered from COVID-19. The CDR3 region has the DNA TGTGCCAGCAGTTTAGGGACAGGGACCTACAATGAGCAGTTCTTC. It specifies CASSLGTGTYNEQFF.